This T cell receptor (beta chain) was sequenced during a study of T cells in Graves' hyperthyroidism and ophthalmopathy. Study in general: Initial diagnosis, before any treatment, was when peripheral blood was collected.

TCR beta CDR3 regions were amplified from RNA. TCR CDR3 regions were first amplified by RT-PCR with HTBI primers. Each CDR3 protein gets one entry after TCRdb re-called the multiplex PCR reads with MiXCR. Found here are under 350,000 distinct CDR3 sequences, about an eighth of them singletons; the top ten hold roughly 7.5%. Thyroid ultrasound, orbital computed tomography, clinical symptoms, and serum thyroxine and TRAb underpinned diagnoses. Extraction of PBMCs used about 9.2 ml of fresh peripheral blood. CDR1 and CDR2 from the germline V gene are MDHEN and SYDVKM. The CDR3 has 14 residues. Study conclusions and caveats: Most clonotypes that expanded in the thyroid above 0.001 also showed up in blood.

Of note for this clonotype: The antigen remains unidentified. A much larger clone sits a single nucleotide away, making a read error possible.

This sequence was found in a woman aged 25 to 45 with Graves' hyperthyroidism that later progressed to Graves' ophthalmopathy. Sequenced material: blood. The chain links TRBV28 to TRBJ2-5; D gene uncertain. The CDR3 loop is CASRLSLNQETQYF. CDR3 nucleotides: TGTGCCAGCAGGTTATCTCTAAACCAAGAGACCCAGTACTTC. The full variable domain, with the rest looked up from reference TRBV28 and TRBJ2-5, is DVKVTQSSRYLVKRTGEKVFLECVQDMDHENMFWYRQDPGLGLRLIYFSYDVKMKEKGDIPEGYSVSREKKERFSLILESASTNQTSMYLCASRLSLNQETQYFGPGTRLLVL.